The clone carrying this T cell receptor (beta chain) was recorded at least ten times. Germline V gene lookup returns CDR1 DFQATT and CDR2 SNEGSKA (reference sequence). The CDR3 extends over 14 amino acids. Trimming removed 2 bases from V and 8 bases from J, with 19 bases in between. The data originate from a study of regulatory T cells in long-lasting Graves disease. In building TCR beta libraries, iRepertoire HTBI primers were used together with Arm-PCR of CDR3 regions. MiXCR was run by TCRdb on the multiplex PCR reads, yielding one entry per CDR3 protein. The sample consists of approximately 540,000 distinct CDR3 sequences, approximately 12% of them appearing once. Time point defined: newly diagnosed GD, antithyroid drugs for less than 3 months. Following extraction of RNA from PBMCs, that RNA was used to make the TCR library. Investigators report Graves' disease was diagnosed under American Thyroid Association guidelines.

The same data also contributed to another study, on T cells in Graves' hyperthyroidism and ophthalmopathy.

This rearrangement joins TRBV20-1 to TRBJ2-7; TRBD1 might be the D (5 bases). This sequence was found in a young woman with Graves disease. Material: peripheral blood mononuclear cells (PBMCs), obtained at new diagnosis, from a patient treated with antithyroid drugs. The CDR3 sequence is CSARPKSRQFKQYF. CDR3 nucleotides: TGCAGTGCTAGACCGAAATCGAGACAGTTCAAGCAGTACTTC.